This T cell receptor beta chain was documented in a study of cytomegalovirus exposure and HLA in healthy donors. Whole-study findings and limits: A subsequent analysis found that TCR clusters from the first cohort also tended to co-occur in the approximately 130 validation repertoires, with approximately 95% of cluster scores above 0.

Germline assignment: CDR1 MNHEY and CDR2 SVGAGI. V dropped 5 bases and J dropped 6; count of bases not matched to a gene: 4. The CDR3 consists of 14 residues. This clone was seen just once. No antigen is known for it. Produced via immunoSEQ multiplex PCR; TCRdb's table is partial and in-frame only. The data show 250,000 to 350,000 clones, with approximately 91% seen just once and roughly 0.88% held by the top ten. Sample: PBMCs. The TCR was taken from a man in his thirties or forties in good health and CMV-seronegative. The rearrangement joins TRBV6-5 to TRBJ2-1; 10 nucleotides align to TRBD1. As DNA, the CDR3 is TGTGCCAGCAGTCCGGGACAGGGGATCAATGAGCAGTTCTTC. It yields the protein CASSPGQGINEQFF.